The present T cell receptor beta chain was sequenced within a study of blood T cells in healthy people across ages. General study findings and limits: Any changes in expanded clonotypes were possibly confounded, as donor CMV status remained unknown.

The CDR3 length is 13 residues. Trimming stripped 1 base from V and 0 bases from J, with 1 base between. The germline CDR1 and CDR2 sequences are GTSNPN and SVGIG (reference sequence). For the second PCR, which ran for about 7 to 11 cycles, a sample-barcoded 5' primer and a J-beta primer mix were used. Every single cDNA molecule received a tag from a template-switch adaptor with 12 random nucleotides. TCRdb analysed the 5' RACE reads with MiXCR anew, one entry per CDR3 protein. The sample lists roughly 1.7 million distinct CDR3 sequences; roughly 30% were seen once. This clonotype was recorded a few times. Its antigen is unknown.

The chain links TRBV30 to TRBJ2-6; no definite D call. The source material was blood. The origin of this receptor is a woman in her 30s in good health. CDR3 nucleotides: TGTGCCTGGAGTGGCTCTGGGGCCAACGTCCTGACTTTC. The encoded protein is CAWSGSGANVLTF.